One sample yielded the 28 T cell receptor beta chains listed below, sequenced in a study of blood T cell repertoires in COVID-19. Assay used: immunoSEQ multiplex PCR; TCRdb lists only in-frame clones, some missing. The repertoire holds about 180,000 clones, with 75% to 90% as singletons. The sequencing sample was made of peripheral blood. The receptors here all came from a woman aged 70-85 years with COVID-19, enrolled during active disease.

This sequence joins TRBV5-1 and TRBJ2-1; D not resolved. CDR3 length: 11 residues. CDR1 is SGHRS, CDR2 YFSETQ, per germline. Trimming removed 3 bases at V and 5 bases at J, with 3 bases between. CDR3 sequence reads: CASSSDNEQFF. The CDR3 DNA is TGCGCCAGCAGCTCAGACAATGAGCAGTTCTTC.

The chain links TRBV2 to TRBJ2-7, with 9 bases that match TRBD1. V lost 9 bases to trimming and J lost 3 bases; unmatched junction nucleotides: 12. The CDR3 is 15 residues long. CDR1 is SNHLY, CDR2 FYNNEI, per germline. Here the CDR3 DNA reads TGTGCCAGTTTACGATTACCGGGACAGGGCTACGAGCAGTACTTC. It yields the protein CASLRLPGQGYEQYF.

The chain couples TRBV7-2 to TRBJ2-2, with 10 bases identical to TRBD2. Germline-derived CDR1 and CDR2 are SGHTA and FQGNSA. The CDR3 contains 17 residues. Unmatched junction bases numbered 10, after V lost 5 bases and J lost 4 bases. For the CDR3, the DNA is TGTGCCAGCAGCCCCCCGGGAGCGGGAGGGACCACCGGGGAGCTGTTTTTT. This encodes CASSPPGAGGTTGELFF.

The V call is TRBV6-2 or TRBV6-3, the J call TRBJ1-5, with TRBD1 matching 8 bases. Losses at the gene ends were 4 bases for V and 5 bases for J; bases not matched to a gene: 13. The CDR3 has 17 amino acids. Germline V gene data show CDR1 as MNHEY and CDR2 as SVGEGT. CDR3 nucleotide sequence: TGTGCCAGCAGTTGGGGACAGGCGGCTGGTAAGCATCAGCCCCAGCATTTT. Encoded protein: CASSWGQAAGKHQPQHF.

The V and J genes are TRBV6-6 and TRBJ2-1; 12 nucleotides agree with TRBD1. The CDR3 has 18 residues. Germline V gene sequence: CDR1 MNHNY, CDR2 SVGAGI (reference sequence). V lost 5 bases, J lost 5 bases, and 13 bases stayed unmatched. The CDR3 DNA is TGTGCCAGCAGTCCCCGACCCGGGACAGGGGGCCGGGACAATGAGCAGTTCTTC. Protein sequence: CASSPRPGTGGRDNEQFF.

The rearrangement uses TRBV10-1 and TRBJ2-7; TRBD1 matches 11 bases. In germline, CDR1 is WNHNN, CDR2 SYGVQD (reference sequence). Trimming removed 6 bases from V and 2 bases from J; junction bases left unmatched: 6. CDR3 length equals 15 residues. This CDR3 reads CASSLGTGGAYEQYF. The CDR3 region has the DNA TGCGCCAGCAGCCTAGGGACAGGGGGGGCCTACGAGCAGTACTTC.

This clone was recorded only once. V usage is TRBV19 and J usage is TRBJ1-1; D is unresolved. CDR1 is LNHDA, CDR2 SQIVND, per germline (reference sequence). The CDR3 consists of 14 residues. The germline V and J ends were trimmed by 6 bases and 1 base, with 12 bases remaining between them. CDR3 amino acids: CASRSLEGNTEAFF. The DNA of the CDR3 is TGTGCCAGTAGATCCCTTGAGGGGAACACTGAAGCTTTCTTT.

This rearrangement joins TRBV19 to TRBJ1-3, with D hard to call. The CDR3 is made up of 17 amino acids. Germline CDR1 is LNHDA and CDR2 is SQIVND (reference sequence). Trimming shortened V by 3 bases and J by 6 bases, and 21 bases separated the two germline ends. DNA for the CDR3: TGTGCCAGTAGTATGGAGCCAGCCCGTTCATCATTAAACACCATATATTTT. It specifies CASSMEPARSSLNTIYF. The full variable domain, in which reference TRBV19 and TRBJ1-3 provide the parts outside the CDR3, is DGGITQSPKYLFRKEGQNVTLSCEQNLNHDAMYWYRQDPGQGLRLIYYSQIVNDFQKGDIAEGYSVSREKKESFPLTVTSAQKNPTAFYLCASSMEPARSSLNTIYFGEGSWLTVV.

V and J are TRBV5-1 and TRBJ2-1; no definite D call. Trimming stripped 0 bases from V and 7 bases from J, with 11 bases between. Looked up from germline, CDR1 is SGHRS and CDR2 is YFSETQ. This CDR3 comprises 14 residues. In nucleotides, the CDR3 is TGCGCCAGCAGCTTGGCCTTGCGTAAAAATGAGCAGTTCTTC. Protein: CASSLALRKNEQFF.

The chain has TRBV28 and TRBJ2-7; no firm D call. V shed 4 bases and J shed 2 bases, with 6 bases lying between them. The CDR3 sequence is 12 residues long. Germline lookup yields CDR1 MDHEN and CDR2 SYDVKM. DNA of the CDR3: TGTGCCAGCAGTTCCCCTACCTACGAGCAGTACTTC. It encodes CASSSPTYEQYF.

This clone came up a few times. V is TRBV19 and J is TRBJ2-1; TRBD2 aligns across 11 bases. The CDR3 spans 18 residues. The junction had 11 bases not matched to a gene; V was cut back by 7 bases and J by 0 bases. Per germline, CDR1 LNHDA and CDR2 SQIVND (reference sequence). CDR3 protein: CASKGASGRSSSYNEQFF. DNA of the CDR3: TGTGCCAGTAAGGGGGCTAGCGGGAGGTCAAGCTCCTACAATGAGCAGTTCTTC.

The gene calls are TRBV10-3 and TRBJ1-4; the match to TRBD1 covers 7 bases. V shed 10 bases and J 8 bases; nucleotides not matched to a gene: 7. This CDR3 has 12 amino acids. CDR1 ENHRY and CDR2 SYGVKD come from the germline V gene. CDR3 DNA sequence: TGTGCCACGAACCCAGGGGGAGAAAAACTGTTTTTT. This gives the protein CATNPGGEKLFF.

This clone occurred a few times. This sequence joins TRBV7-8 and TRBJ2-1, with TRBD2 identical over 7 bases. The CDR3 is 13 amino acids. Looked up from germline, CDR1 is SGHVS and CDR2 is FQNEAQ. Trimming removed 3 bases from V and 7 bases from J; junction bases left unmatched: 3. CDR3 bases: TGTGCCAGCAGCTTTGGGGGGGGGAATGAGCAGTTCTTC. As protein: CASSFGGGNEQFF.

This sequence joins TRBV30 and TRBJ1-3; maybe TRBD1 (6 bases). The V and J ends lost 4 bases and 0 bases respectively, with 16 bases between them. CDR1 is GTSNPN, CDR2 SVGIG, per germline (reference sequence). The CDR3 loop spans 16 amino acids. For the CDR3, the DNA is TGTGCCTGGACGGGGGGCTTGCGACTCTCTGGAAACACCATATATTTT. This gives the protein CAWTGGLRLSGNTIYF.

The V call is TRBV10-3, the J call TRBJ1-2, with 9 bases that match TRBD1. This CDR3 spans 13 amino acids. CDR1 is ENHRY and CDR2 is SYGVKD in the germline V gene. V gave up 6 bases and J gave up 8 bases; unmatched junction bases: 7. The CDR3 loop reads CAISDRGERGYTF. The CDR3 DNA follows: TGTGCCATCAGCGACAGGGGGGAGAGAGGCTACACCTTC.

This chain links TRBV2 with TRBJ2-6; no clear D gene. The CDR3 has 18 amino acids. Germline values: CDR1 SNHLY, CDR2 FYNNEI. Trimming took 1 base from V and 0 from J, leaving 13 bases between them. CDR3 sequence reads: CASSEEYTGLSGANVLTF. CDR3 nucleotides: TGTGCCAGCAGTGAAGAGTATACGGGTCTCTCTGGGGCCAACGTCCTGACTTTC.

J is TRBJ1-6 and V is TRBV12-3 or TRBV12-4; D unresolved. The V end was cut by 9 bases, the J end by 0 bases, with 6 bases between. The CDR3 is 13 residues long. The DNA of the CDR3 is TGTGCCAGTAAGAGCTCCTATAATTCACCCCTCCACTTT. Its protein product is CASKSSYNSPLHF.

The chain links TRBV10-2 to TRBJ2-7; 11 bases line up with TRBD2. Germline values: CDR1 WSHSY, CDR2 SAAADI. Germline trimming cut 7 bases from V and 2 bases from J; bases unmatched to any gene: 10. The CDR3 consists of 16 residues. CDR3 in amino acids: CASMMTSGIIPYEQYF. Written as DNA, the CDR3 is TGCGCCAGCATGATGACTAGCGGGATCATCCCCTACGAGCAGTACTTC.

This clone was observed once. CDR3 nucleotide sequence: TGTGCCAGCGCACGCGGCCGGGGAGCGGGAGGGGGCGAGACCCAGTACTTC. Its protein product is CASARGRGAGGGETQYF. The V gene is TRBV28, the J gene TRBJ2-5; 10 positions match TRBD2. CDR1 and CDR2 (germline): MDHEN, SYDVKM. This CDR3 has 17 residues. Trimming at V came to 8 bases and at J to 5 bases, leaving 17 bases not matched to a gene.

CDR3 nucleotide sequence: TGTGCCAGTAGTATTTGGGGTAGCGGGAGGCAGAACAATGAGCAGTTCTTC. Translation gives CASSIWGSGRQNNEQFF. The chain combines TRBV19 with TRBJ2-1, with 10 nucleotides matching TRBD2. With V trimmed by 3 bases and J by 5 bases, 10 bases remained unmatched. This CDR3 region has 17 residues. In germline, CDR1 is LNHDA, CDR2 SQIVND (reference sequence).

The chain recombines TRBV19 with TRBJ2-2; TRBD2 matches 10 bases. The CDR3 sequence is 17 residues long. From germline, CDR1 is LNHDA and CDR2 SQIVND (reference sequence). Losses at the gene ends were 3 bases for V and 0 bases for J; bases not matched to a gene: 4. CDR3 in amino acids: CASSILAGAPNTGELFF. Here the CDR3 DNA reads TGTGCCAGTAGTATTCTAGCGGGAGCTCCGAACACCGGGGAGCTGTTTTTT.

The rearrangement links TRBV4-3 to TRBJ1-1, with D tentatively TRBD1 (5 bases). Germline CDR1 LGHNA, CDR2 YSLEER. This CDR3 region has 17 residues. Trimming left V 0 bases short and J 0 bases short, with 14 bases between. In DNA form, the CDR3 reads TGCGCCAGCAGCCAAGAGTGGAGGGGAGGGATGAACACTGAAGCTTTCTTT. It specifies CASSQEWRGGMNTEAFF.

The chain employs TRBV10-3 and TRBJ1-2; D is perhaps TRBD1 (5 bases). CDR1 ENHRY and CDR2 SYGVKD come from the germline V gene. CDR3 length: 13 residues. Trimming shortened V by 7 bases and J by 6 bases, and 15 bases separated the two germline ends. The CDR3 protein is CAITHRGTDGYTF. The CDR3 DNA is TGTGCCATCACCCACCGCGGGACGGATGGCTACACCTTC.

This clone was seen only a few times. This chain connects TRBV6-2 or TRBV6-3 to TRBJ2-4; 9 bases align to TRBD1. The CDR3 is 16 residues long. V shed 3 bases and J 7 bases; nucleotides not matched to a gene: 10. CDR1 is MNHEY and CDR2 is SVGEGT in the germline V gene. The CDR3 sequence is CASSYFGTGLQNIQYF. The DNA of the CDR3 is TGTGCCAGCAGTTATTTCGGGACAGGGCTTCAGAACATTCAGTACTTC.

This clone was detected a few times. J is TRBJ1-5 and V is TRBV30; TRBD1 matches 8 bases. V lost 1 base to trimming and J lost 4 bases; unmatched junction nucleotides: 0. Germline values: CDR1 GTSNPN, CDR2 SVGIG (reference sequence). There are 13 residues in the CDR3. In nucleotides, the CDR3 is TGTGCCTGGAGTGGACAGGGGAATCAGCCCCAGCATTTT. Its translation is CAWSGQGNQPQHF. Variable domain in full (rest from reference TRBV30 and TRBJ1-5): SQTIHQWPATLVQPVGSPLSLECTVEGTSNPNLYWYRQAAGRGLQLLFYSVGIGQISSEVPQNLSASRPQDRQFILSSKKLLLSDSGFYLCAWSGQGNQPQHFGDGTRLSIL.

The chain employs TRBV7-2 and TRBJ2-3; maybe TRBD2 (6 bases). Germline V lookup: CDR1 SGHTA, CDR2 FQGNSA. The CDR3 is 17 amino acids. The germline V and J ends were trimmed by 5 bases and 4 bases, with 22 bases remaining between them. The CDR3 here is CASSLGSGLGAADTQYF. In nucleotides, the CDR3 is TGTGCCAGCAGCCTAGGGTCGGGACTCGGTGCCGCAGATACGCAGTATTTT.

The genes are TRBV5-1 and TRBJ2-7, with 7 nucleotides matching TRBD2. J lost 7 bases, V lost 2 bases, and 9 bases had no gene match. Germline V gives CDR1 SGHRS, CDR2 YFSETQ. CDR3 size: 14 residues. The CDR3 sequence: CASSFASGFLEQYF. The CDR3 bases are TGCGCCAGCAGCTTCGCTAGCGGCTTTTTGGAGCAGTACTTC. Combining the CDR3 with reference TRBV5-1 and TRBJ2-7 gives the whole variable domain KAGVTQTPRYLIKTRGQQVTLSCSPISGHRSVSWYQQTPGQGLQFLFEYFSETQRNKGNFPGRFSGRQFSNSRSEMNVSTLELGDSALYLCASSFASGFLEQYFGPGTRLTVT.

The J gene is TRBJ1-5, the V gene TRBV28; 8 nucleotides match TRBD1. The germline V gene has CDR1 MDHEN and CDR2 SYDVKM. The CDR3 covers 15 residues. Unmatched junction bases numbered 3, after V lost 3 bases and J lost 2 bases. The CDR3, as DNA: TGTGCCAGCAGTTTCGCAGGGGGCGGCAATCAGCCCCAGCATTTT. Amino acid sequence: CASSFAGGGNQPQHF.